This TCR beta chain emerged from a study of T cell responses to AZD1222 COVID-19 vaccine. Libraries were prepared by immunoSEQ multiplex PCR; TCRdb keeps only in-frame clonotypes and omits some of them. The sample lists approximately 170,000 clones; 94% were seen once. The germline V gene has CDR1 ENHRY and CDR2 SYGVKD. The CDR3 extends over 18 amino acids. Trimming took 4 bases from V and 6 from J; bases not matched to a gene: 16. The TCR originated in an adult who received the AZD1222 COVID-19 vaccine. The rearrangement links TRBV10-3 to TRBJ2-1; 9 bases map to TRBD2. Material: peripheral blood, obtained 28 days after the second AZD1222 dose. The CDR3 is CAISGPLTSGSQTNEQFF. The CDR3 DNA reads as TGTGCCATCAGTGGTCCCTTGACTAGCGGCTCCCAAACCAATGAGCAGTTCTTC.